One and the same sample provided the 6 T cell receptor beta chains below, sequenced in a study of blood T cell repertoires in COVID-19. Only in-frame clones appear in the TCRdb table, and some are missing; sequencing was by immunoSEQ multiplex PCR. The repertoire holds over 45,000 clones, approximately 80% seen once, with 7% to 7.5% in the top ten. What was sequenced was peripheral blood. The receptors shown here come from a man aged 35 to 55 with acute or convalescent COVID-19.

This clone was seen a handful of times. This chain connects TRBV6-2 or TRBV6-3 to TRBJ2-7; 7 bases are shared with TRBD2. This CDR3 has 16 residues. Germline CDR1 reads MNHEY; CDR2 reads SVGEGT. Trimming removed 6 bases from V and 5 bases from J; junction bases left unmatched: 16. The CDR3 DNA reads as TGTGCCAGCAGCCCCCCTGGGGCGGGGGTCTCAAACGAGCAGTACTTC. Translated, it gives CASSPPGAGVSNEQYF.

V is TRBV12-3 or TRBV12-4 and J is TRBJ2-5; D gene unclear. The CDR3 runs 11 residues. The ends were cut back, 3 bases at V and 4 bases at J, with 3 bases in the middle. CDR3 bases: TGTGCCAGCAGTTTCAGAGAGACCCAGTACTTC. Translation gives CASSFRETQYF.

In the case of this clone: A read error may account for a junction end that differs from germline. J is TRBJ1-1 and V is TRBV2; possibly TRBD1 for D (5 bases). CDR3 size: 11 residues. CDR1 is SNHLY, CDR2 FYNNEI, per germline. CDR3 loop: CASREDTEAFF. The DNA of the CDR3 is TGTGCCAGCAGAGAGGACACCGAAGCTTTCTTT. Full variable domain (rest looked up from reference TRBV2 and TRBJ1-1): EPEVTQTPSHQVTQMGQEVILRCVPISNHLYFYWYRQILGQKVEFLVSFYNNEISEKSEIFDDQFSVERPDGSNFTLKIRSTKLEDSAMYFCASREDTEAFFGQGTRLTVV.

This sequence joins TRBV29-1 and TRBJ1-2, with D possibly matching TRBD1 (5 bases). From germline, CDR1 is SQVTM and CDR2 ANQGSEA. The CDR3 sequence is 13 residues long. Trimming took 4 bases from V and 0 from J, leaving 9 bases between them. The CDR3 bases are TGCAGCGTTGTCGGGGGGACTAACTATGGCTACACCTTC. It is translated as CSVVGGTNYGYTF.

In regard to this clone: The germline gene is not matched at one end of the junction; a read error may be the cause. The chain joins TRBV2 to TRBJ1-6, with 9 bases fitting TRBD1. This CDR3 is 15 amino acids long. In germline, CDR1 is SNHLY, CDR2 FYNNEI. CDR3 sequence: CAISVGQGIYSPLHF. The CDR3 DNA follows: TGTGCCATCAGTGTGGGACAGGGAATCTATTCACCCCTCCACTTT.

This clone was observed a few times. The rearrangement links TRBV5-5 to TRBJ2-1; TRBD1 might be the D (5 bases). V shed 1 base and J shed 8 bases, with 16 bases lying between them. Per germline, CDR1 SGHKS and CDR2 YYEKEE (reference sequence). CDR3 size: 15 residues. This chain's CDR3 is CASSLFPGRTDEQFF. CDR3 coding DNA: TGTGCCAGCAGCTTGTTTCCAGGGCGCACGGATGAGCAGTTCTTC.